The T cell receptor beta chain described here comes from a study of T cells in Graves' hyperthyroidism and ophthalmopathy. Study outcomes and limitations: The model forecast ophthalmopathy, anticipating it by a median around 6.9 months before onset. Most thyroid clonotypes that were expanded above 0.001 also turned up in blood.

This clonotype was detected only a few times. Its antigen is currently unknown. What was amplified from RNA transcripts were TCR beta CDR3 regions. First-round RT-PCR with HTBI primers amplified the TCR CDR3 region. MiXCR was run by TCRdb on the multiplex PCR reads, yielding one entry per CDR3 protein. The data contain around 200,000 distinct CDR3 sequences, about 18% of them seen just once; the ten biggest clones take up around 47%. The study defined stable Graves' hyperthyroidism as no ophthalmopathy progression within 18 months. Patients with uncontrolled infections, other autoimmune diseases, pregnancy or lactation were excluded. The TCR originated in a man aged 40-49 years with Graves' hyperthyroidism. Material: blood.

CDR3 region: CASSSLTGWETQYF. The CDR3 DNA sequence: TGTGCCAGCAGTTCGTTGACAGGGTGGGAGACCCAGTACTTC. The V gene is TRBV27, the J gene TRBJ2-5; 7 bases line up with TRBD1. Germline trimming cut 4 bases from V and 5 bases from J; bases unmatched to any gene: 7. This CDR3 has 14 residues. The V gene's germline CDR1 is MNHEY and CDR2 SMNVEV (reference sequence).